The 19 T cell receptor beta chains in this list originate from one sample, sequenced in a study of graft-versus-host responses after intestinal transplantation. Generated by immunoSEQ multiplex PCR, the TCRdb table keeps only in-frame clones and is missing some. The sample shows about 24,000 clones, approximately 85% of them seen only once. The material sequenced was PBMCs, taken more than 450 days after intestinal transplant. Every receptor here comes from a human patient who received an intestinal transplant, so some T cells may come from the graft donor.

The chain has TRBV30 and TRBJ2-3; tentatively, D is TRBD1 or TRBD2 (5 bases each). The V and J ends lost 6 bases and 6 bases respectively, with 13 bases between them. The CDR3 has 12 residues. CDR1 is GTSNPN and CDR2 is SVGIG in the germline V gene (reference sequence). As DNA, the CDR3 is TGTGCCTGCGGTGGGGGAGCCGATACGCAGTATTTT. This gives the protein CACGGGADTQYF.

The CDR3 DNA is TGTGCCAGCGGAATAAAGTTTATTGGGGGCAGAGGGGTAGAAAAACTGTTTTTT. It is translated as CASGIKFIGGRGVEKLFF. This rearrangement joins TRBV28 to TRBJ1-4; tentative D call: TRBD1 (6 bases). The CDR3 length is 18 residues. Trimming shortened V by 8 bases and J by 8 bases, and 30 bases separated the two germline ends. Germline assignment: CDR1 MDHEN and CDR2 SYDVKM.

The chain has TRBV9 and TRBJ1-1, with D unclear. V lost 4 bases and J 0 bases, leaving 13 bases between the germline ends. The CDR3 totals 15 residues. Germline values: CDR1 SGDLS, CDR2 YYNGEE. The CDR3 bases are TGTGCCAGCAGCTCCGCGGGAGGAATGAACACTGAAGCTTTCTTT. Protein: CASSSAGGMNTEAFF.

This chain joins TRBV28 and TRBJ1-2, with 9 bases identical to TRBD1. CDR1 and CDR2 (germline): MDHEN, SYDVKM. V was pared by 4 bases and J by 8 bases, with 14 bases of the junction left unmatched. This CDR3 comprises 16 residues. The CDR3 DNA is TGTGCCAGCAGTTCCCCTAATCCCGGGACAGGGAGAGGCTACACCTTC. It encodes CASSSPNPGTGRGYTF.

V usage is TRBV6-5 and J usage is TRBJ2-1; D might be TRBD2 (5 bases). Germline loops: CDR1 MNHEY, CDR2 SVGAGI. V lost 6 bases, J lost 4 bases, and 13 bases lay in between. This CDR3 has 14 residues. CDR3 sequence: CASRTGPGYNEQFF. As DNA, the CDR3 is TGTGCCAGCAGGACCGGCCCGGGGTACAATGAGCAGTTCTTC.

This chain joins TRBV6-1 and TRBJ2-7; tentative D call: TRBD2 (6 bases). CDR1 is MNHNS and CDR2 is SASEGT in the germline V gene. V lost 6 bases, J lost 7 bases, and 22 bases lay in between. This CDR3 is built from 15 residues. CDR3 in DNA: TGTGCCAGCAGCCCGGGACCCTCCCCCGCGGGGGAGCAGTACTTC. Its protein is CASSPGPSPAGEQYF.

The rearrangement joins TRBV2 to TRBJ1-1; D is possibly TRBD1 (6 bases). In germline, CDR1 is SNHLY, CDR2 FYNNEI. The CDR3 covers 14 residues. The germline V and J ends were trimmed by 7 bases and 4 bases, with 16 bases remaining between them. Here the CDR3 reads CASIGTGRITEAFF. Here the CDR3 DNA reads TGTGCCAGCATCGGAACAGGGAGGATCACTGAAGCTTTCTTT.

The J gene is TRBJ1-2, the V gene TRBV21-1. TRBV21-1 is annotated as a pseudogene. The CDR3 spans 17 residues. The chain's CDR3 is CASTRAPNSGQYYGYTF. CDR3 in DNA: TGTGCCAGCACCAGAGCCCCCAACTCCGGCCAATACTATGGCTACACCTTC.

The genes are TRBV11-2 and TRBJ2-7; TRBD1 aligns across 7 bases. The V and J ends lost 1 base and 3 bases, in that order; junction bases with no gene match: 6. Germline-derived CDR1 and CDR2 are SGHAT and FQNNGV. CDR3 size: 15 residues. CDR3 coding DNA: TGTGCCAGCAGCTTAGTGTCCGGGGACAGCTACGAGCAGTACTTC. It specifies CASSLVSGDSYEQYF.

Concerning this clone itself: Compared with germline, one end of the junction differs, possibly owing to a read error. Additional DNA sequences in this sample encode the identical CDR3. The chain links TRBV30 to TRBJ2-7; 9 positions agree with TRBD1. CDR1 and CDR2 from the germline V gene are GTSNPN and SVGIG (reference sequence). This CDR3 has 13 amino acids. The CDR3 loop is CACAAGQGVEQYF. DNA for the CDR3: TGTGCCTGCGCGGCGGGACAGGGCGTGGAGCAATACTTC.

V and J are TRBV6-1 and TRBJ2-4, with 8 bases matching TRBD2. The junction had 5 bases not matched to a gene; V was cut back by 4 bases and J by 3 bases. CDR1 is MNHNS and CDR2 is SASEGT in the germline V gene. This CDR3 spans 15 amino acids. The CDR3 loop reads CASSAAGGVKNIQYF. DNA for the CDR3: TGTGCCAGCAGTGCGGCGGGAGGCGTCAAAAACATTCAGTACTTC.

V is TRBV7-9 and J is TRBJ1-4; no definite D call. This CDR3 comprises 15 residues. From germline, CDR1 is SEHNR and CDR2 FQNEAQ (reference sequence). V was pared by 1 base and J by 3 bases, with 9 bases between. The CDR3 nucleotides read TGTGCCAGCAGCTTAGGGACGGGATCTAATGAAAAACTGTTTTTT. Its translation: CASSLGTGSNEKLFF.

The chain's CDR3 is CASSLVLQPRGYEQYF. In DNA form, the CDR3 reads TGTGCCAGCAGCTTGGTCTTGCAGCCAAGGGGCTACGAGCAGTACTTC. The chain is built from TRBV5-5 and TRBJ2-7, with D perhaps TRBD1 (5 bases). The V gene lost 0 bases and the J gene lost 3 bases, with 16 bases spanning the gap. This CDR3 spans 16 amino acids. Germline CDR1 SGHKS, CDR2 YYEKEE (reference sequence).

The chain links TRBV15 to TRBJ2-1, with 11 bases lining up with TRBD2. J gave up 3 bases and V 1 base, and 5 bases lay outside the gene matches. This CDR3 has 17 amino acids. Germline V gene lookup returns CDR1 LNHNV and CDR2 YYDKDF (reference sequence). The CDR3 DNA follows: TGTGCCACCAGCAGAGTCAGACTAGCGGGATACTACAATGAGCAGTTCTTC. It is translated as CATSRVRLAGYYNEQFF.

The V gene is TRBV9, the J gene TRBJ2-7; 12 bases align to TRBD1. Germline CDR1 SGDLS, CDR2 YYNGEE. The CDR3 loop spans 14 amino acids. The V and J ends lost 4 bases and 6 bases, in that order; junction bases with no gene match: 5. This chain's CDR3 is CASSSPGQGAEQYF. As DNA, the CDR3 is TGTGCCAGCAGCTCACCGGGACAGGGGGCCGAGCAGTACTTC.

CDR3 coding DNA: TGTGCCAGCAGCACAAGGCGTAATACGCAGTATTTT. Its protein product is CASSTRRNTQYF. V gene TRBV11-2 combines with J gene TRBJ2-3; no firm D call. This CDR3 contains 12 residues. V shed 5 bases and J shed 7 bases, with 10 bases lying between them. The germline V gene encodes CDR1 SGHAT and CDR2 FQNNGV.

J is TRBJ2-1 and V is TRBV6-1, with D perhaps TRBD1 (5 bases). With 8 bases removed from V and 4 bases from J, the gap between germline ends came to 15 bases. Germline CDR1 MNHNS, CDR2 SASEGT. CDR3 length equals 14 residues. The CDR3 reads CASYDRRLYNEQFF. CDR3 in DNA: TGTGCCAGCTACGACAGACGTCTTTACAATGAGCAGTTCTTC.

The chain links TRBV6-1 to TRBJ2-1; 11 positions agree with TRBD2. This CDR3 comprises 14 residues. Germline CDR1 reads MNHNS; CDR2 reads SASEGT. After removal of 6 bases from V and 3 bases from J, the junction contained 1 base not matched to a gene. The CDR3 coding sequence is TGTGCCAGCAGGGGGACTAGCGGCTACAATGAGCAGTTCTTC. As protein: CASRGTSGYNEQFF.

V gene TRBV7-6 combines with J gene TRBJ2-3; D might be TRBD2 (6 bases). The germline gives CDR1 SGHVS, CDR2 FNYEAQ. CDR3 length equals 14 residues. V was pared by 2 bases and J by 4 bases, with 10 bases between. The CDR3 loop reads CASSLTGSADTQYF. The DNA of the CDR3 is TGTGCCAGCAGCTTAACCGGGAGCGCAGATACGCAGTATTTT.